What follows describes a single TCR beta chain. Its antigen remains unknown. Germline V gives CDR1 SGHRS, CDR2 YFSETQ. The ends lost 4 bases at V and 2 bases at J; junction bases unmatched: 7. This CDR3 comprises 15 residues. These data are taken from a study of vaccination effects on CD4 cells after COVID-19. CD4+ T cells were isolated after around ten days of culture. All participants had two doses of either the BNT162b2 or mRNA-1273 vaccine. Neither prior SARS-CoV-2 infection nor positive nucleocapsid antibodies were present in the vaccine recipients. Sequencing used immunoSEQ multiplex PCR; TCRdb keeps in-frame clones, though not all of them. Here the sample spans approximately 74,000 clones, roughly four fifths being singletons.

The V and J genes are TRBV5-1 and TRBJ2-3, with TRBD1 matching over 7 bases. The TCR sequence derives from a human donor who received a COVID-19 vaccine. Material: CD4+ T cells from PBMCs cultured without peptide, obtained after COVID-19 vaccination. CDR3 sequence reads: CASSVRDSITDTQYF. The CDR3 nucleotides are TGCGCCAGCAGCGTAAGGGACAGCATCACAGATACGCAGTATTTT.